A selection of T cell receptor beta chains follows, all from one sample in a study of blood T cell repertoires in COVID-19. Libraries were prepared by immunoSEQ multiplex PCR; TCRdb keeps only in-frame clonotypes and omits some of them. The table shows some 190,000 clones, with approximately 85% occurring only once. The sample taken for sequencing was peripheral blood. The receptors derive from a man at least 80 years old with COVID-19, enrolled during active disease. Each CDR3 is given without its conserved first and last residue.

TRBV5-6	TRBJ1-1	ASSFGDMNTEAF
TRBV7-2	TRBJ1-2	ASSSGTGNGYT
TRBV5-1	TRBJ2-6	ASSIVSIGAQAGANVLT
TRBV5-1	TRBJ2-2	ASSLGHANTGELF
TRBV18	TRBJ2-2	ASSFSGTNTGELF
TRBV18	TRBJ2-5	ASSPTGQGAIQETQY
TRBV3-1/TRBV3-2	TRBJ2-2	ASSQVERGANTGELF
TRBV7-9	TRBJ1-6	ASSLGADNNSPLH
TRBV6-1	TRBJ1-4	ASSEVQGGEKLF
TRBV19	TRBJ2-3	ASSIDRVSTDTQY
TRBV7-8	TRBJ1-5	ASSQTRDQPQH
TRBV12-3/TRBV12-4	TRBJ1-1	ASSLRQNTEAF
TRBV27	TRBJ1-3	ASSLREGNTIY
TRBV6-1	TRBJ1-1	ASSERSSRASEAF
TRBV4-2	TRBJ2-1	ASSPQGDEQF
TRBV7-3	TRBJ1-4	ASSSTGPGEKLF
TRBV19	TRBJ2-1	ASSIAGAGGAEQF
TRBV6-5	TRBJ2-3	ASTLQGASTDTQY
TRBV19	TRBJ2-2	ASSLFSLGTSNTGELF